This T cell receptor (beta chain) was identified in a study of OX40 agonist ivuxolimab in advanced cancers. Study-wide points: Among T cells, CD8+ cells averaged more expanded clones than CD4+ cells.

Turning to this clone: What it recognizes is unknown.

From germline, CDR1 is LNHDA and CDR2 SQIVND (reference sequence). This CDR3 spans 15 amino acids. The V and J ends lost 3 bases and 0 bases, in that order; junction bases with no gene match: 2. The assay was immunoSEQ multiplex PCR, and TCRdb's table has in-frame clones only and misses some. The data show some 73,000 clones, about 86% seen once. The gene calls are TRBV19 and TRBJ2-7, with 10 bases that match TRBD2. The sample was CD4+ or CD8+ T cells sorted from blood, taken in a trial of the OX40 agonist ivuxolimab. This receptor was taken from an adult with an advanced solid tumor such as melanoma, head and neck, liver or kidney cancer. As DNA, the CDR3 is TGTGCCAGTAGTATGGCTAGCGGGAGCTCCTACGAGCAGTACTTC. Translated: CASSMASGSSYEQYF.